This TCR beta chain was sequenced during a study of blood T cell repertoires in COVID-19. Study as a whole: Samples of COVID-19 (acute and convalescent) were obtained from the United States, Italy and Spain. The analysed material was cDNA or gDNA that came from T cells, B-cell-depleted T cells, or PBMCs.

Authors' processing steps: Amplified reference gene primers provided the basis for estimating nucleated cell counts. The assay was immunoSEQ multiplex PCR, and TCRdb's table has in-frame clones only and misses some. Clone size and the V and J calls come from that table; the DNA yielded D and trimming. The sample holds under 85,000 clones, roughly 80% seen once. CDR3 size: 14 residues. Germline lookup yields CDR1 SGHRS and CDR2 YFSETQ. V shed 0 bases and J shed 3 bases, with 7 bases lying between them. The chain employs TRBV5-1 and TRBJ1-5; D is perhaps TRBD1 (5 bases). The source of this sequence is a human donor in a cohort sampled during active COVID-19. The sequencing sample was made of peripheral blood. In DNA, the CDR3 is TGCGCCAGCAGCTTGGTAGGGGACAATCAGCCCCAGCATTTT. The encoded protein is CASSLVGDNQPQHF.